The source of this T cell receptor beta chain is a study of blood T cell repertoires in COVID-19. Study background: Material from acute and convalescent COVID-19 was sourced from the United States, Italy and Spain. Sample material is recorded as cDNA or gDNA derived from T cells, B-cell-depleted T cells, or PBMCs.

How the authors handled the data: Nucleated cell counts were estimated from reference gene primer amplification. Profiling relied on immunoSEQ multiplex PCR, and the TCRdb table lists in-frame clones only, not all of them. V and J calls and clone size are copied from that table; D and trimming were computed from the DNA. This table has approximately 200,000 clones, just under 85% appearing once. Germline CDR1 SGHTA, CDR2 FQGNSA. V was pared by 3 bases and J by 1 base, with 4 bases between. The CDR3 contains 13 residues. The sample consisted of peripheral blood. The rearrangement joins TRBV7-2 to TRBJ1-5; D gene ambiguous. This TCR was sampled from a human donor with acute or convalescent COVID-19. The donor label of this sample is uncertain. The CDR3 nucleotides are TGTGCCAGCAGCTTGCAGAGCAATCAGCCCCAGCATTTT. This codes for CASSLQSNQPQHF.